This entry features one T cell receptor (beta chain) sequence. Its antigen is not known. The sample originates from a study of T cells in Graves' hyperthyroidism and ophthalmopathy. Study conclusions and caveats: The model forecast ophthalmopathy, anticipating it by a median around 6.4 months before onset.

RNA transcripts were the template for amplifying TCR beta CDR3 regions. Using the HTBI primer set, a first-round RT-PCR was run on the TCR CDR3. TCRdb called the multiplex PCR reads again in MiXCR, with one record for every CDR3 protein. The table includes 200,000 or so distinct CDR3 sequences, 17% detected once. Based on clinical symptoms, serum thyroxine and TRAb, thyroid ultrasound and orbital computed tomography, diagnoses were reached. The sequence derives from a woman in her forties or fifties with Graves' hyperthyroidism. Sequences were obtained from blood.

This CDR3 reads CASSTLTGGNNEQFF. In DNA form, the CDR3 reads TGCGCCAGCAGCACACTAACGGGAGGGAACAATGAGCAGTTCTTC. The chain carries TRBV5-1 and TRBJ2-1; 8 nucleotides align to TRBD2. The CDR3 length is 15 residues. The germline CDR1 and CDR2 sequences are SGHRS and YFSETQ. Trimming at V came to 4 bases and at J to 5 bases, leaving 8 bases not matched to a gene.